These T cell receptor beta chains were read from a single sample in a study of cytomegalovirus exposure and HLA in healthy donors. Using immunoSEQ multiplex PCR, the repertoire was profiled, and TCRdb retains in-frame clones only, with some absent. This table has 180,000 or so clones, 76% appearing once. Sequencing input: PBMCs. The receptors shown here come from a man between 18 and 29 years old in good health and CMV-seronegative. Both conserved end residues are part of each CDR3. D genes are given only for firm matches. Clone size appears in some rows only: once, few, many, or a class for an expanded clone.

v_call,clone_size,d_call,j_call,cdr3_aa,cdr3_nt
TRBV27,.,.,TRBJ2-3,CATHQEGDTQYF,TGTGCCACCCACCAGGAGGGAGATACGCAGTATTTT
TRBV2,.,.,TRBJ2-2,CASSEQGRGTGELFF,TGTGCCAGCAGTGAACAGGGGCGAGGCACCGGGGAGCTGTTTTTT
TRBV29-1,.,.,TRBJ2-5,CSVEVGQETQYF,TGCAGCGTTGAAGTCGGGCAAGAGACCCAGTACTTC
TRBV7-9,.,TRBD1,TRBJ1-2,CASSSIPKRTGDWGYTF,TGTGCCAGCAGCTCGATTCCCAAACGTACAGGGGACTGGGGCTACACCTTC
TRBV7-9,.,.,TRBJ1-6,CASRTGNSPLHF,TGTGCCAGCAGGACGGGGAATTCACCCCTCCACTTT
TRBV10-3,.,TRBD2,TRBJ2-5,CAISVIAGGHQETQYF,TGTGCCATCAGTGTAATAGCGGGAGGCCATCAAGAGACCCAGTACTTC
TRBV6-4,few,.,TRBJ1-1,CASSKESGGEAFF,TGTGCCAGCAGCAAGGAGTCGGGGGGTGAAGCTTTCTTT
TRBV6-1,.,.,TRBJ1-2,CASSPDSLAGYTF,TGTGCCAGCAGCCCGGACTCGTTGGCCGGCTACACCTTC
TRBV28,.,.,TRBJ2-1,CASSLVLVRNEQFF,TGTGCCAGCAGTTTGGTACTAGTCCGGAATGAGCAGTTCTTC
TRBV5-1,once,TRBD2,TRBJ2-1,CASSSRTSGRLSEQFF,TGCGCCAGCAGCTCACGGACTAGCGGGAGGTTAAGTGAGCAGTTCTTC
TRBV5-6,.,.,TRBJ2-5,CASSPPRGEETQYF,TGTGCCAGCAGCCCCCCCAGGGGGGAAGAGACCCAGTACTTC
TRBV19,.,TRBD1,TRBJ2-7,CASTAGTGPPFSYEQYF,TGTGCCAGTACTGCCGGGACAGGGCCGCCTTTCTCCTACGAGCAGTACTTC
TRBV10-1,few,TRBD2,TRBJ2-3,CASSDTGLAGEGGGDTQYF,TGCGCCAGCAGTGACACCGGCCTAGCGGGAGAGGGAGGCGGAGATACGCAGTATTTT
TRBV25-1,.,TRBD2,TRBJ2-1,CASSEYAGAGGIGNEQFF,TGTGCCAGCAGTGAATATGCCGGGGCGGGAGGGATTGGTAATGAGCAGTTCTTC
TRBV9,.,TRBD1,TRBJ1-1,CASSPPGQGMNTEAFF,TGTGCCAGCAGCCCCCCGGGACAGGGGATGAACACTGAAGCTTTCTTT
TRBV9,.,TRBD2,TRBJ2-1,CASSVGPAGGVNEQFF,TGTGCCAGCAGCGTAGGCCCAGCGGGGGGCGTTAATGAGCAGTTCTTC
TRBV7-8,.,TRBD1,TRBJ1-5,CASSLVGGSSNQPQHF,TGTGCCAGCAGCTTAGTAGGGGGCAGTAGTAATCAGCCCCAGCATTTT
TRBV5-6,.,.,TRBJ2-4,CASSFSGSDIQYF,TGTGCCAGCAGCTTTTCCGGGTCCGACATTCAGTACTTC
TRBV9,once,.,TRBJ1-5,CASSLGQNSNQPQHF,TGTGCCAGCAGCCTGGGACAAAATAGCAATCAGCCCCAGCATTTT
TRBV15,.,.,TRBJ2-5,CATSRDPTREETQYF,TGTGCCACCAGCAGGGACCCCACTAGGGAAGAGACCCAGTACTTC
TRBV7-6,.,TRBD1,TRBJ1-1,CASSLGGTGGTEAFF,TGTGCCAGCAGCTTAGGTGGGACAGGGGGTACTGAAGCTTTCTTT
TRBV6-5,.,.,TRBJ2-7,CASSYTETYEQYF,TGTGCCAGCAGTTACACAGAGACCTACGAGCAGTACTTC
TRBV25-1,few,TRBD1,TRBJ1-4,CASSAQGVANEKLFF,TGTGCCAGCAGTGCACAGGGGGTGGCTAATGAAAAACTGTTTTTT
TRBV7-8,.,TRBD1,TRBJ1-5,CASSLVRDRVNQPQHF,TGTGCCAGCAGCTTAGTTCGGGACAGGGTCAATCAGCCCCAGCATTTT
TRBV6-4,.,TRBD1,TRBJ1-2,CADRDRAPRAGIGYTF,TGTGCCGACCGAGACAGGGCGCCCCGGGCGGGGATTGGCTACACCTTC
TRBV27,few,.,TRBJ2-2,CASSQQANTGELFF,TGTGCCAGCAGCCAGCAGGCGAACACCGGGGAGCTGTTTTTT
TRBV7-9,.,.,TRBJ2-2,CASSLASRRNTGELFF,TGTGCCAGCAGCTTAGCCTCACGCAGGAACACCGGGGAGCTGTTTTTT
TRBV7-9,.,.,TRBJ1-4,CASSSDSDYEKLFF,TGTGCCAGCAGCTCCGACAGTGATTACGAAAAACTGTTTTTT
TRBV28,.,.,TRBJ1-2,CASSGHYYGYTF,TGTGCCAGCAGTGGACATTACTATGGCTACACCTTC
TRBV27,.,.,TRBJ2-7,CASSLGRVSYEQYF,TGTGCCAGCAGTTTAGGCCGGGTCTCCTACGAGCAGTACTTC
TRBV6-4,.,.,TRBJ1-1,CASSDRENTEAFF,TGTGCCAGCAGTGATCGGGAGAACACTGAAGCTTTCTTT
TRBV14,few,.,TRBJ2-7,CASSQDRWAEQYF,TGTGCCAGCAGCCAAGATAGGTGGGCCGAGCAGTACTTC
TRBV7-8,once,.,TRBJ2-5,CAGSPPGLTEETQYF,TGTGCCGGCAGCCCCCCAGGACTAACAGAAGAGACCCAGTACTTC
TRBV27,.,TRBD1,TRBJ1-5,CASSLFGTGGYQPQHF,TGTGCCAGCAGTTTATTCGGGACAGGGGGGTATCAGCCCCAGCATTTT
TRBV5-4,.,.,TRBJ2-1,CASSFPQGSYNEQFF,TGTGCCAGCAGCTTCCCCCAGGGGTCCTACAATGAGCAGTTCTTC
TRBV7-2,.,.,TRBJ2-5,CASSLQFGGETQYF,TGTGCCAGCAGCTTACAATTCGGAGGGGAGACCCAGTACTTC
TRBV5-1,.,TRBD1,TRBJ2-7,CASRLIRDRAYEQYF,TGCGCCAGCAGATTGATCCGGGACAGAGCCTACGAGCAGTACTTC
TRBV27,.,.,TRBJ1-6,CASSVRTRGDSPLHF,TGTGCCAGCAGTGTCCGAACCAGGGGTGACTCACCCCTCCACTTT
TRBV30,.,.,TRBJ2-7,CAWDPGRGSEQYF,TGTGCCTGGGACCCGGGCAGGGGCTCCGAGCAGTACTTC
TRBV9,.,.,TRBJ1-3,CASSRQTLPTQYF,TGTGCCAGCAGCCGACAGACCCTTCCCACCCAATATTTT
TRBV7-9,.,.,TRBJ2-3,CASSLGMTAHTQYF,TGTGCCAGCAGCTTAGGAATGACAGCGCATACGCAGTATTTT